This TCR beta chain comes out of a study of blood T cell repertoires in COVID-19. Study-level background: Researchers got acute and convalescent COVID-19 samples from the United States, Italy and Spain. PBMCs, B-cell-depleted T cells, or T cells provided the cDNA or gDNA that made up the material.

CDR1 SGDLS and CDR2 YYNGEE come from the germline V gene. Trimming pared 0 bases from V and 0 bases from J, leaving 10 bases between. The CDR3 runs 16 residues. As processed by the authors: Reference gene primer amplification in the assay estimated nucleated cell counts. Sequenced by immunoSEQ multiplex PCR; TCRdb stores in-frame clones only, minus some. V, J and clone size were drawn from that table, and D and trimming were deduced from the DNA. The data show under 200,000 clones, with approximately 84% seen just once and 7.5% to 9.5% held by the top ten. The V call is TRBV9, the J call TRBJ2-1; TRBD1 might be the D (5 bases). The sequenced sample was peripheral blood. The clonotype was recovered from a man aged 35 to 55 who had recovered from COVID-19. The CDR3 DNA sequence: TGTGCCAGCAGCGTAGCTGGGGCGAACTCCTACAATGAGCAGTTCTTC. Encoded protein: CASSVAGANSYNEQFF.